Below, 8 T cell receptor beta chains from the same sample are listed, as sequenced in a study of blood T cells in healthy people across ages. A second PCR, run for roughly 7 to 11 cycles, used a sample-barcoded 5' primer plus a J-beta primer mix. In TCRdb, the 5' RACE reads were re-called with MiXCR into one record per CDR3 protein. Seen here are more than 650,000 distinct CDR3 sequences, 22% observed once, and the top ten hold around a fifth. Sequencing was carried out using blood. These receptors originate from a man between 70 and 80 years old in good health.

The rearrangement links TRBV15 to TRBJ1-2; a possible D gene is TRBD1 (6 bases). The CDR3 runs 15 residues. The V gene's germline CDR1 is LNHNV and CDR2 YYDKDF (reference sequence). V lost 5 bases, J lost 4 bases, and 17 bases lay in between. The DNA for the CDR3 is TGTGCCACCAGCCCAGGATCCGGGACAAGCTATGGCTACACCTTC. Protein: CATSPGSGTSYGYTF.

The CDR3 spells CATSDPTSERRNEQFF. CDR3 nucleotides: TGTGCCACCAGTGACCCCACTAGCGAGAGAAGGAATGAGCAGTTCTTC. This sequence joins TRBV24-1 and TRBJ2-1, with 7 bases matching TRBD2. CDR1 is KGHDR, CDR2 SFDVKD, per germline. The length of the CDR3 is 16 residues. The J segment lost 7 bases and the V segment lost 4 bases, leaving 12 bases of the junction unmatched.

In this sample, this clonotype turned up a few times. CDR3: CASSHWGGMTQYF. The CDR3 DNA sequence: TGCGCCAGCAGCCATTGGGGAGGGATGACGCAGTATTTT. The chain has TRBV4-3 and TRBJ2-3, with TRBD2 matching 7 bases. Germline CDR1 LGHNA, CDR2 YSLEER. CDR3 length equals 13 residues. Losses at the gene ends were 3 bases for V and 9 bases for J; bases not matched to a gene: 6.

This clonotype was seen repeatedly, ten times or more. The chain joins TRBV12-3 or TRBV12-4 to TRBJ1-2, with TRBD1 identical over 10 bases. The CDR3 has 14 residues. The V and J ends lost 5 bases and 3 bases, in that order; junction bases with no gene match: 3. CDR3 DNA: TGTGCCAGCAGTCCGGACAGGGGGGACTATGGCTACACCTTC. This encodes CASSPDRGDYGYTF.

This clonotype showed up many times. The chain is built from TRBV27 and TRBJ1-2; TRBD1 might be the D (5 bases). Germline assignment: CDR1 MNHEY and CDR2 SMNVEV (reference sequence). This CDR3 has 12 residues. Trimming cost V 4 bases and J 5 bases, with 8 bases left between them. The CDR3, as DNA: TGTGCCAGCAGTTCAGGGCTATATGGCTACACCTTC. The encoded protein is CASSSGLYGYTF.

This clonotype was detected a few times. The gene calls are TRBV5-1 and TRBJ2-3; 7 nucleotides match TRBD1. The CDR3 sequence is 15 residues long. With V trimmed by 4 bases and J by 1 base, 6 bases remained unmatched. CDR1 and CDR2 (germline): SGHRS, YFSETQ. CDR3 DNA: TGCGCCAGCAGCCCCACGGGACAGCGCACAGATACGCAGTATTTT. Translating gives CASSPTGQRTDTQYF.

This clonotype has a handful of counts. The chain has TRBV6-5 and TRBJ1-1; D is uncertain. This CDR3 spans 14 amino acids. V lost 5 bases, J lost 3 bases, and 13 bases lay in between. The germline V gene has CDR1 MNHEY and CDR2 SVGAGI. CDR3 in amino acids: CASSPTREDTEAFF. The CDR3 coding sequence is TGTGCCAGCAGTCCAACCCGCGAGGACACTGAAGCTTTCTTT.

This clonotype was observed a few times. This CDR3 reads CASSLTGTPGTDTQYF. Here the CDR3 DNA reads TGTGCCAGCAGCTTAACAGGTACCCCTGGCACAGATACGCAGTATTTT. V is TRBV11-2 and J is TRBJ2-3; weak D call: TRBD1 (5 bases). Germline CDR1 is SGHAT and CDR2 is FQNNGV. The CDR3 runs 16 residues. V lost 2 bases and J 1 base, leaving 13 bases between the germline ends. The whole variable domain, filled in from reference TRBV11-2 and TRBJ2-3, reads EAGVAQSPRYKIIEKRQSVAFWCNPISGHATLYWYQQILGQGPKLLIQFQNNGVVDDSQLPKDRFSAERLKGVDSTLKIQPAKLEDSAVYLCASSLTGTPGTDTQYFGPGTRLTVL.